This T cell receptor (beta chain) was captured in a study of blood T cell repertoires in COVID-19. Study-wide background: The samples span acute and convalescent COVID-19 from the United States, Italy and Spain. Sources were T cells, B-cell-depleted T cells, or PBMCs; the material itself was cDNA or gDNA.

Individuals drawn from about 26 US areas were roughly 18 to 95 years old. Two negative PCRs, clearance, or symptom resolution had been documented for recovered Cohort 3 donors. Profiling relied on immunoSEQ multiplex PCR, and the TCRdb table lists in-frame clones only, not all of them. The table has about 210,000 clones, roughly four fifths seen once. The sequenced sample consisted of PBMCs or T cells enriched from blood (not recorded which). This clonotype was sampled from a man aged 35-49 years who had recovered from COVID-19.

The CDR3 sequence: CASSFSGKLYEQYF. CDR3 DNA: TGTGCCAGCAGCTTTAGCGGAAAGTTATACGAGCAGTACTTC. This chain uses TRBV7-8 with TRBJ2-7; D is possibly TRBD2 (6 bases). The V end was cut by 3 bases, the J end by 4 bases, with 13 bases between. In germline, CDR1 is SGHVS, CDR2 FQNEAQ. The CDR3 is 14 residues long. Full variable domain (rest looked up from reference TRBV7-8 and TRBJ2-7): GAGVSQSPRYKVAKRGQDVALRCDPISGHVSLFWYQQALGQGPEFLTYFQNEAQLDKSGLPSDRFFAERPEGSVSTLKIQRTQQEDSAVYLCASSFSGKLYEQYFGPGTRLTVT.